These T cell receptor beta chains were read from a single sample in a study of T cells in Graves' hyperthyroidism and ophthalmopathy. TCRdb redid the calling of the multiplex PCR reads with MiXCR, one entry per CDR3 protein. The sample has fewer than 700,000 distinct CDR3 sequences; 15% to 20% are singletons. Sequenced input: blood. The receptor set was obtained from a woman aged 25 to 45 with Graves' hyperthyroidism. CDR3s include the opening cysteine and the closing phenylalanine or tryptophan. D genes are given only for firm matches. Size tells how often a clone was seen (once, few, many) or the class of an expanded clone, and some rows leave it out.

>NA|TRBJ2-7|NA|TRBV7-2
TGTGCCAGCAGCTTAGTGGTGGGAGTTAACTCCTACGAGCAGTACTTC
CASSLVVGVNSYEQYF
>NA|TRBJ1-3|NA|TRBV27
TGTGCCAGCAGTTCGCAAGTCTCTGGAAACACCATATATTTT
CASSSQVSGNTIYF
>many|TRBJ2-7|NA|TRBV27
TGTGCCAGCAGTTTAGGGGTCTTCGGGGAGCAGTACTTC
CASSLGVFGEQYF
>NA|TRBJ1-4|NA|TRBV7-6
TGTGCCAGCAGCCTGAATAGGGGGGGAAGGTGGACGGAAAAACTGTTTTTT
CASSLNRGGRWTEKLFF
>few|TRBJ2-2|NA|TRBV19
TGTGCCAGTAGTATCCGAGCGGGCCCGGGAGTTTCCGGGGAGCTGTTTTTT
CASSIRAGPGVSGELFF
>NA|TRBJ2-1|NA|TRBV7-2
TGTGCCAGCACCCCAACAGGCTCCTACAATGAGCAGTTCTTC
CASTPTGSYNEQFF
>many|TRBJ2-1|NA|TRBV6-5
TGTGCCAGCAGTTATCGCTTTGACCGTCACAATGAGCAGTTCTTC
CASSYRFDRHNEQFF
>NA|TRBJ1-5|NA|TRBV6-1
TGTGCCAGCAGGGGACTGAGAAGCAATCAGCCCCAGCATTTT
CASRGLRSNQPQHF
>many|TRBJ2-4|NA|TRBV28
TGTGCCAGCAGTTCCCAGGAGAGGCAAAACATTCAGTACTTC
CASSSQERQNIQYF
>few|TRBJ2-4|NA|TRBV5-1
TGCGCCAGCAGCTTGGTCGGAATAGCCAAAAACATTCAGTACTTC
CASSLVGIAKNIQYF